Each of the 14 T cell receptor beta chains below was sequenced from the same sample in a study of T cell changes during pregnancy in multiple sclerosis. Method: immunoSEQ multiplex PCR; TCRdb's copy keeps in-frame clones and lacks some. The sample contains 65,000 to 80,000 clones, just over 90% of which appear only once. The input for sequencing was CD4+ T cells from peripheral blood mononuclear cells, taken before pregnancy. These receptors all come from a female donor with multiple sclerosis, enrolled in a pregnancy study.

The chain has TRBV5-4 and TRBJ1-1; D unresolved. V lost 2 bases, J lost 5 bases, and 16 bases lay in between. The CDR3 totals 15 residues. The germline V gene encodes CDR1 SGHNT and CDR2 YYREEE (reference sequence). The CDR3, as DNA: TGTGCCAGCAGCTTACACGGGATTGGAGGGACTGAAGCTTTCTTT. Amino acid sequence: CASSLHGIGGTEAFF.

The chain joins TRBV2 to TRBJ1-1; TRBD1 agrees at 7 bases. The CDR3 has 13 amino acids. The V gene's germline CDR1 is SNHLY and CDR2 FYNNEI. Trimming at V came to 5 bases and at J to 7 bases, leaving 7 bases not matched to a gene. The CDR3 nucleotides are TGTGCCAGCAGTACCCCGGACAGGCTTGAAGCTTTCTTT. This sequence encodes CASSTPDRLEAFF.

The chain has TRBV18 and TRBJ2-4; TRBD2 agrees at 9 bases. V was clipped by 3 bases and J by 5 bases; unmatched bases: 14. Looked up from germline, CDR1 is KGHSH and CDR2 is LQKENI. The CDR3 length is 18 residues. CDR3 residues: CASSPLIAGVQGQNIQYF. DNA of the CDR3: TGTGCCAGCTCACCTCTCATAGCGGGAGTACAGGGTCAAAACATTCAGTACTTC. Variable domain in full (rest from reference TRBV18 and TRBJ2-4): NAGVMQNPRHLVRRRGQEARLRCSPMKGHSHVYWYRQLPEEGLKFMVYLQKENIIDESGMPKERFSAEFPKEGPSILRIQQVVRGDSAAYFCASSPLIAGVQGQNIQYFGAGTRLSVL.

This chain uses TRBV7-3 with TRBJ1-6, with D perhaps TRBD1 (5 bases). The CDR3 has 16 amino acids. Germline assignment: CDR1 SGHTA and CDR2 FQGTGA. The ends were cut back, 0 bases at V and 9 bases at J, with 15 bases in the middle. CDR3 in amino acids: CASSLTGRGRGSPLHF. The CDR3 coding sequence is TGTGCCAGCAGCTTAACGGGGAGGGGACGGGGTTCACCCCTCCACTTT. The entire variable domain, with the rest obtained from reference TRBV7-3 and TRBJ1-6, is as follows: GAGVSQTPSNKVTEKGKYVELRCDPISGHTALYWYRQSLGQGPEFLIYFQGTGAADDSGLPNDRFFAVRPEGSVSTLKIQRTERGDSAVYLCASSLTGRGRGSPLHFGNGTRLTVT.

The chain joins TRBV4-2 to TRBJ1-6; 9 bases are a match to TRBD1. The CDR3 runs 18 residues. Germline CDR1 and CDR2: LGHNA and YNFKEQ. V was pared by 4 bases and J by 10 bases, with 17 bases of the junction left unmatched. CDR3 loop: CASSLGTPGQGDWSPLHF. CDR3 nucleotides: TGTGCCAGCAGCCTGGGTACCCCGGGACAGGGCGATTGGTCACCCCTCCACTTT.

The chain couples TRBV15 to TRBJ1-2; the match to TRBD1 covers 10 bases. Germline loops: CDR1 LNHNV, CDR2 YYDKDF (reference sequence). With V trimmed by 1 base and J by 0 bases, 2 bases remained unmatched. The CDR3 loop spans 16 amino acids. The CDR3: CATSRGGQGSNYGYTF. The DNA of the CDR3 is TGTGCCACCAGCAGAGGGGGACAGGGGTCTAACTATGGCTACACCTTC.

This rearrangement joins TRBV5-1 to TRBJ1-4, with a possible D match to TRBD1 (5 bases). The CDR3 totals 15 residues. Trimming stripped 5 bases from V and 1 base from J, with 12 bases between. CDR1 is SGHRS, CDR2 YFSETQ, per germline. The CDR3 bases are TGCGCCAGCAGGGAGAGCGGGGGAACTAATGAAAAACTGTTTTTT. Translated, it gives CASRESGGTNEKLFF.

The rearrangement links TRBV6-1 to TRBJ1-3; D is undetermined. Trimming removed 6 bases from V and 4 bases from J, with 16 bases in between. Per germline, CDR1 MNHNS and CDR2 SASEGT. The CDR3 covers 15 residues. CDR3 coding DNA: TGTGCCAGCAGCGAAAACGCGGGGTCGGGAAACACCATATATTTT. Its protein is CASSENAGSGNTIYF.

CDR3 sequence (DNA): TGTGCCAGCAGCGGAGGACAGCCAGGAGTGAACACTGAAGCTTTCTTT. As protein: CASSGGQPGVNTEAFF. This rearrangement joins TRBV11-3 to TRBJ1-1; D is perhaps TRBD1 (6 bases). The CDR3 spans 16 residues. Germline assignment: CDR1 SGHNT and CDR2 YENEEA. Trimming shortened V by 5 bases and J by 0 bases, and 16 bases separated the two germline ends.

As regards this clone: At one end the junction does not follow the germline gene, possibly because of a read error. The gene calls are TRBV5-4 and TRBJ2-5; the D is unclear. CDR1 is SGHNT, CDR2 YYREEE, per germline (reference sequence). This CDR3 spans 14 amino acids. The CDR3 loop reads CASGLEPVKETQYF. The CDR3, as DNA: TGTGCCAGCGGCTTGGAGCCGGTCAAAGAGACCCAGTACTTC.

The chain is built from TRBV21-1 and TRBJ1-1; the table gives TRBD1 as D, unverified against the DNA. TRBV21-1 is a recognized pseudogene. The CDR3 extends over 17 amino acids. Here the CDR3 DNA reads TGTGCCAGCAGCGAAACCCGGGACAGGGGGAAGAACACTGAAGCTTTCTTT. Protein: CASSETRDRGKNTEAFF.

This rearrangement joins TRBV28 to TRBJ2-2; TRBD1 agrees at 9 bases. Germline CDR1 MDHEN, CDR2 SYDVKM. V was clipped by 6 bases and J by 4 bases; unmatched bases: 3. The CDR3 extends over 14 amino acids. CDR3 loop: CASRPGQGTGELFF. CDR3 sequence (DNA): TGTGCCAGCAGGCCGGGACAGGGCACCGGGGAGCTGTTTTTT. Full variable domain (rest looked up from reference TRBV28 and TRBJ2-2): DVKVTQSSRYLVKRTGEKVFLECVQDMDHENMFWYRQDPGLGLRLIYFSYDVKMKEKGDIPEGYSVSREKKERFSLILESASTNQTSMYLCASRPGQGTGELFFGEGSRLTVL.

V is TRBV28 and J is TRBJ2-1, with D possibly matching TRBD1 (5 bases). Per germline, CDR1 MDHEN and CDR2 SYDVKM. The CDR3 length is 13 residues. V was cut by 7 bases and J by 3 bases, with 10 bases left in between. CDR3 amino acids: CASKWQGYNEQFF. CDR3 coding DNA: TGTGCCAGCAAATGGCAGGGCTACAATGAGCAGTTCTTC.

CDR3 nucleotides: TGTGCCAGCAGCCGACTCACAGATACGCAGTATTTT. As protein: CASSRLTDTQYF. The chain employs TRBV13 and TRBJ2-3; D is ambiguous. The length of the CDR3 is 12 residues. Between the trimmed V and J ends, which lost 5 bases and 2 bases, there was a span of 5 bases. Germline CDR1 is PRHDT and CDR2 is FYEKMQ (reference sequence).